One and the same sample provided the 20 T cell receptor beta chains below, sequenced in a study of neoadjuvant anti-PD-1 for oral cavity cancer. TCRdb's copy holds only in-frame clones and misses some; the assay was immunoSEQ multiplex PCR. This sample carries 18,000 or so clones, approximately 70% of them seen once, and the ten largest clones take approximately 2.7%. Sequencing was performed on PBMCs, taken before nivolumab (anti-PD-1) treatment. These receptors were collected from a person aged 35 to 85 with oral cavity squamous cell carcinoma.

The chain employs TRBV4-2 and TRBJ2-6, with TRBD2 as a possible D gene (6 bases). Germline lookup yields CDR1 LGHNA and CDR2 YNFKEQ. The CDR3 length is 20 residues. The ends were cut back, 1 base at V and 0 bases at J, with 19 bases in the middle. The CDR3 nucleotides read TGTGCCAGCAGCCAAGTTGGGGTTGGAGGGAGTATCTCTGGGGCCAACGTCCTGACTTTC. Protein product: CASSQVGVGGSISGANVLTF.

This chain connects TRBV5-4 to TRBJ2-5; a weak D match, TRBD1 (7 bases). With 4 bases removed from V and 5 bases from J, the gap between germline ends came to 12 bases. Germline CDR1 is SGHNT and CDR2 is YYREEE (reference sequence). CDR3 size: 13 residues. The CDR3: CASSQGGAETQYF. The CDR3 coding sequence is TGTGCCAGCAGCCAGGGGGGCGCTGAGACCCAGTACTTC. The full variable domain, completed using reference TRBV5-4 and TRBJ2-5, is ETGVTQSPTHLIKTRGQQVTLRCSSQSGHNTVSWYQQALGQGPQFIFQYYREEENGRGNFPPRFSGLQFPNYSSELNVNALELDDSALYLCASSQGGAETQYFGPGTRLLVL.

In this sample, this clone turned up a few times. This chain links TRBV27 with TRBJ2-1; 10 bases map to TRBD2. The CDR3 consists of 16 residues. The junction had 6 bases not matched to a gene; V was cut back by 7 bases and J by 0 bases. In germline, CDR1 is MNHEY, CDR2 SMNVEV (reference sequence). This CDR3 is CASTRAGGSSYNEQFF. CDR3 nucleotide sequence: TGTGCCAGCACCCGAGCGGGAGGGAGCTCCTACAATGAGCAGTTCTTC.

This clone was counted a few times. The J gene is TRBJ1-1, the V gene TRBV2; D is unclear. The germline CDR1 and CDR2 sequences are SNHLY and FYNNEI. Between the trimmed V and J ends, which lost 6 bases and 7 bases, there was a span of 9 bases. The CDR3 length is 11 residues. Written as DNA, the CDR3 is TGTGCCAGCAGCGGACCGCTTGAAGCTTTCTTT. This encodes CASSGPLEAFF. The complete variable domain, with remaining parts taken from reference TRBV2 and TRBJ1-1, reads EPEVTQTPSHQVTQMGQEVILRCVPISNHLYFYWYRQILGQKVEFLVSFYNNEISEKSEIFDDQFSVERPDGSNFTLKIRSTKLEDSAMYFCASSGPLEAFFGQGTRLTVV.

The genes are TRBV6-5 and TRBJ1-2; no firm D call. The germline gives CDR1 MNHEY, CDR2 SVGAGI. This CDR3 is 13 amino acids long. V shed 2 bases and J shed 8 bases, with 12 bases lying between them. As DNA, the CDR3 is TGTGCCAGCAGTTACAACGAAGGGCGCGGCTACACCTTC. The encoded protein is CASSYNEGRGYTF.

This clone came up a few times. The V and J genes are TRBV10-2 and TRBJ2-2; TRBD2 is a possible D gene (6 bases). The V end was cut by 11 bases, the J end by 3 bases, with 16 bases between. The germline V gene encodes CDR1 WSHSY and CDR2 SAAADI. The CDR3 extends over 14 amino acids. For the CDR3, the DNA is TGCGCCGGAAGCCTTGGCGGGGACACCGGGGAGCTGTTTTTT. It specifies CAGSLGGDTGELFF.

The rearrangement joins TRBV6-1 to TRBJ2-1; TRBD1 matches at 7 bases. V lost 4 bases, J lost 6 bases, and 12 bases stayed unmatched. The CDR3 contains 16 residues. Germline CDR1 reads MNHNS; CDR2 reads SASEGT. CDR3 sequence reads: CASSGAPGQTSNEQFF. The CDR3 DNA reads TGTGCCAGCAGTGGAGCCCCGGGACAGACAAGCAATGAGCAGTTCTTC.

By share of the sample, this clone is large. V is TRBV7-6 and J is TRBJ1-5, with 7 bases fitting TRBD1. The CDR3 length is 15 residues. Germline CDR1 reads SGHVS; CDR2 reads FNYEAQ. V shed 5 bases, J shed 7 bases, and the junction held 11 bases outside the gene matches. Here the CDR3 DNA reads TGTGCCAGCAGCCTCGAAACAGGGGTTGAACAGCCCCAGCATTTT. Protein product: CASSLETGVEQPQHF.

This sequence joins TRBV7-2 and TRBJ2-7; D could derive from TRBD1 or TRBD2 (5 bases each). The CDR3 consists of 14 residues. Trimming removed 4 bases at V and 2 bases at J, with 12 bases between. Germline V lookup: CDR1 SGHTA, CDR2 FQGNSA. CDR3 DNA: TGTGCCAGCAGCTCCGGGACCACCCCCTACGAGCAGTACTTC. It is translated as CASSSGTTPYEQYF.

The V call is TRBV6-5, the J call TRBJ1-2; tentatively, D is TRBD1 (6 bases). V gave up 2 bases and J gave up 7 bases, with 11 bases separating them. Germline CDR1 MNHEY, CDR2 SVGAGI. The CDR3 spans 13 residues. The CDR3 spells CASSYGGRAGYTF. The CDR3 region has the DNA TGTGCCAGCAGTTACGGGGGCAGGGCTGGCTACACCTTC.

The rearrangement uses TRBV4-1 and TRBJ2-7; 9 nucleotides match TRBD1. Per the germline V gene, CDR1 is MGHRA and CDR2 is YSYEKL. The CDR3 loop spans 17 amino acids. Trimming at V came to 4 bases and at J to 0 bases, leaving 10 bases not matched to a gene. CDR3 in amino acids: CASSRPGTGFHSYEQYF. In nucleotides, the CDR3 is TGCGCCAGCAGCCGACCCGGGACAGGGTTTCACTCCTACGAGCAGTACTTC.

V is TRBV11-2 and J is TRBJ2-6; no clear D. In germline, CDR1 is SGHAT, CDR2 FQNNGV. The CDR3 length is 16 residues. The ends were cut back, 5 bases at V and 0 bases at J, with 11 bases in the middle. The CDR3 protein is CASSPPSSSGANVLTF. The CDR3 DNA sequence: TGTGCCAGCAGCCCCCCTTCCAGCTCTGGGGCCAACGTCCTGACTTTC. Complete variable domain (other parts from reference TRBV11-2 and TRBJ2-6): EAGVAQSPRYKIIEKRQSVAFWCNPISGHATLYWYQQILGQGPKLLIQFQNNGVVDDSQLPKDRFSAERLKGVDSTLKIQPAKLEDSAVYLCASSPPSSSGANVLTFGAGSRLTVL.

This chain links TRBV7-3 with TRBJ2-1; 11 bases are a match to TRBD2. Trimming cost V 5 bases and J 5 bases; bases outside gene matches: 5. Germline-derived CDR1 and CDR2 are SGHTA and FQGTGA. This CDR3 comprises 15 residues. The CDR3 sequence: CASSIAGGVHNEQFF. The DNA of the CDR3 is TGTGCCAGCAGCATAGCGGGAGGGGTCCACAATGAGCAGTTCTTC.

The V call is TRBV5-1, the J call TRBJ2-7; no clear D. The CDR3 runs 15 residues. Germline V gene sequence: CDR1 SGHRS, CDR2 YFSETQ. Trimming shortened V by 0 bases and J by 2 bases, and 12 bases separated the two germline ends. In nucleotides, the CDR3 is TGCGCCAGCAGCTTGGTAGCAGATGTTACCTACGAGCAGTACTTC. Its protein product is CASSLVADVTYEQYF.

This clone was seen just once. V usage is TRBV2 and J usage is TRBJ2-7, with D perhaps matching TRBD1 (5 bases). The CDR3 runs to 18 residues. Germline V CDR1 and CDR2: SNHLY, FYNNEI. The germline V and J ends were trimmed by 1 base and 1 base, with 20 bases remaining between them. This CDR3 is CASSEVDSSYHGSYEQYF. CDR3 nucleotide sequence: TGTGCCAGCAGTGAAGTCGACAGTTCCTACCACGGATCCTACGAGCAGTACTTC.

The chain couples TRBV2 to TRBJ2-1; TRBD1 is a possible D gene (5 bases). Germline lookup yields CDR1 SNHLY and CDR2 FYNNEI. This CDR3 is 14 amino acids long. Trimming pared 4 bases from V and 9 bases from J, leaving 16 bases between. The CDR3 DNA follows: TGTGCCAGCAGTGTGGCTAGGGGATCCAGTGAGCAGTTCTTC. This codes for CASSVARGSSEQFF.

The rearrangement links TRBV2 to TRBJ2-6; unclear D gene. Germline V gene sequence: CDR1 SNHLY, CDR2 FYNNEI. V was cut by 3 bases and J by 4 bases, with 4 bases left in between. CDR3 size: 13 residues. CDR3 in amino acids: CASSESGANVLTF. For the CDR3, the DNA is TGTGCCAGCAGTGAGTCCGGGGCCAACGTCCTGACTTTC.

The genes are TRBV19 and TRBJ1-5; D not resolved. CDR1 and CDR2 from the germline V gene are LNHDA and SQIVND (reference sequence). This CDR3 region has 12 residues. V was trimmed by 6 bases and J by 4 bases, leaving 7 bases between them. DNA for the CDR3: TGTGCCAGTAGGGATCTTAATCAGCCCCAGCATTTT. Protein sequence: CASRDLNQPQHF.

The rearrangement uses TRBV5-5 and TRBJ1-1; D might be TRBD1 (5 bases). The CDR3 has 13 amino acids. Germline assignment: CDR1 SGHKS and CDR2 YYEKEE (reference sequence). V lost 1 base and J lost 1, with 5 bases in between. CDR3 sequence (DNA): TGTGCCAGCAGCTTGACAGGGAACACTGAAGCTTTCTTT. It codes for CASSLTGNTEAFF.

The chain recombines TRBV6-5 with TRBJ2-5; 9 bases align to TRBD1. The V and J ends lost 8 bases and 3 bases, in that order; junction bases with no gene match: 1. This CDR3 is built from 12 residues. Germline CDR1 MNHEY, CDR2 SVGAGI. The DNA for the CDR3 is TGTGCCAGCGGACAGGGGAAAGAGACCCAGTACTTC. Its translation: CASGQGKETQYF.